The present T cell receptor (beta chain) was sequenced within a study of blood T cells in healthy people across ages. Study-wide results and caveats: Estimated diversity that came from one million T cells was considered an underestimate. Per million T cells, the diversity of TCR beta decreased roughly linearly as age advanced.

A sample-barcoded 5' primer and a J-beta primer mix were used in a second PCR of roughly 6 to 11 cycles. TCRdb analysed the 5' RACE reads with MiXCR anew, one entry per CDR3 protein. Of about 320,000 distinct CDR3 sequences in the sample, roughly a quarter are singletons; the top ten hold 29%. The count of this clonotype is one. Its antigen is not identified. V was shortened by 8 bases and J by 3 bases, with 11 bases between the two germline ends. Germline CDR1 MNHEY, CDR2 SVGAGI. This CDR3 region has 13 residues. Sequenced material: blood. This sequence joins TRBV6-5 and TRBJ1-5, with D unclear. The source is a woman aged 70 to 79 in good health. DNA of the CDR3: TGTGCCAGCGGCTGGCCAACCAATCAGCCCCAGCATTTT. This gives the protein CASGWPTNQPQHF.